The sequence of this TCR beta chain was determined in a study of blood T cell repertoires in COVID-19. The method was immunoSEQ multiplex PCR; TCRdb's version includes in-frame clones alone and lacks a portion of them. The table includes approximately 160,000 clones, about 85% detected once. Germline CDR1 is KGHSH and CDR2 is LQKENI. V trimming: 3 bases; J trimming: 4 bases; junction bases outside the gene matches: 5. CDR3 size: 14 residues. The sequencing input was peripheral blood. This sequence was found in a woman aged 55-69 years with COVID-19, enrolled during active disease. The chain has TRBV18 and TRBJ1-1, with 7 bases lining up with TRBD1. CDR3 amino acids: CASSPQTGPTEAFF. The CDR3 DNA reads TGTGCCAGCTCACCCCAGACAGGGCCCACTGAAGCTTTCTTT.